This T cell receptor beta chain stems from a study of T cell repertoires in cytomegalovirus infection. Study summary: CMV epitopes in the study were HLA-C-restricted (recently identified) and HLA-B-restricted (well studied). In public TCR beta signatures, there were indications of both CMV infection and matching HLA type.

TCRdb re-called the reads with MiXCR, one entry per CDR3 protein. The sample has more than 250,000 distinct CDR3 sequences, 25% seen once. In germline, CDR1 is SEHNR, CDR2 FQNEAQ (reference sequence). J gave up 5 bases and V 3 bases, and 3 bases lay outside the gene matches. This CDR3 is 14 amino acids long. This clonotype showed up just a few times. Its matching antigen is unknown. Sequences were derived from cultured PBMCs, sampled from culture after CMV antigen stimulation. J is TRBJ1-5 and V is TRBV7-9, with 8 nucleotides matching TRBD1. The sequence was obtained from a human donor in good health (CMV status not recorded). Some clones in this sample may be carry-over from other donors' samples. The CDR3 DNA is TGTGCCAGCAGCTTGATGACAGGGGATCAGCCCCAGCATTTT. Protein product: CASSLMTGDQPQHF.